Listed below are T cell receptor beta chains from one sample, sequenced in a study of siplizumab effects on memory and regulatory T cells. TCRdb's copy holds only in-frame clones and misses some; the assay was immunoSEQ multiplex PCR. The sample includes about 27,000 clones, more than 65% of them seen just once. The specimen was memory CD4+ T cells sorted from blood. All receptors come from a human donor in good health. Both conserved end residues are trimmed from each CDR3.

v_gene: TRBV28
CDR3aa: ASSSRDREYEQY

v_gene: TRBV9
CDR3aa: ASSVATGLAGGETQY

v_gene: TRBV15
CDR3aa: ATSRAGASQETQY

v_gene: TRBV5-1
CDR3aa: ASSLVGSGRTGELF

v_gene: TRBV6-1
CDR3aa: ASDGGVGTQY

v_gene: TRBV14
CDR3aa: ASSQERTSGSHEQY

v_gene: TRBV13
CDR3aa: ASSLWDRANNEQF

v_gene: TRBV4-1
CDR3aa: ASSQEFGAGIYEQY

v_gene: TRBV6-1
CDR3aa: ASRLTSGSAGELF

v_gene: TRBV28
CDR3aa: ASSVMGQGDNSPLH

v_gene: TRBV27
CDR3aa: ASRFRQGRTDTQY

v_gene: TRBV19
CDR3aa: ASSNGGQETQY

v_gene: TRBV28
CDR3aa: AGGQYNQPQH

v_gene: TRBV19
CDR3aa: ASRASGGTYNEQF

v_gene: TRBV6-4
CDR3aa: ASRTLLAETYEQY

v_gene: TRBV18
CDR3aa: ASSPSRQAYEQY

v_gene: TRBV2
CDR3aa: ASSETGYGYT

v_gene: TRBV10-3
CDR3aa: AISMTGRGTDTQY

v_gene: TRBV30
CDR3aa: AWLSGDITEAF

v_gene: TRBV6-5
CDR3aa: ASRNQQGHYGYT

v_gene: TRBV19
CDR3aa: ASSMFLADQETQY

v_gene: TRBV7-2
CDR3aa: ASSLVGDFTGELF

v_gene: TRBV9
CDR3aa: ASSKSRLEQF

v_gene: TRBV2
CDR3aa: ASSDRSGRGEAF

v_gene: TRBV11-3
CDR3aa: ASSLGLAGPLETQY

v_gene: TRBV2
CDR3aa: ASRRGPSTDTQY

v_gene: TRBV6-1
CDR3aa: ASSSGQGAF

v_gene: TRBV11-1
CDR3aa: ASSFVKDYTEAF

v_gene: TRBV27
CDR3aa: ASSPDGSYGYT

v_gene: TRBV7-8
CDR3aa: ASSLVPGPSAYGYT

v_gene: TRBV5-1
CDR3aa: ASSPGGLGYT

v_gene: TRBV18
CDR3aa: ASSPQGVSEKLF

v_gene: TRBV9
CDR3aa: ASSVAVSEQY

v_gene: TRBV9
CDR3aa: ASTSNVAGGRDTQY

v_gene: TRBV4-3
CDR3aa: ASSHGYGYT

v_gene: TRBV5-1
CDR3aa: ASSTTGAYEQY

v_gene: TRBV9
CDR3aa: ASSPLQGPTDTQY

v_gene: TRBV10-1
CDR3aa: ASSGAGAELTGELF

v_gene: TRBV19
CDR3aa: ASSRSGLAGEGDTQY

v_gene: TRBV2
CDR3aa: ASSETGYGYT

v_gene: TRBV7-8
CDR3aa: ASSSFGGLSGSFWRNEQY

v_gene: TRBV5-8
CDR3aa: ASSWSRDRARTRQF

v_gene: TRBV4-2
CDR3aa: ASSQDTGGEYEQY

v_gene: TRBV9
CDR3aa: ASNRDSNQPQH

v_gene: TRBV11-3
CDR3aa: ASSSLTSGYTDTQY

v_gene: TRBV5-1
CDR3aa: ASSRGGQEFGGYEQY

v_gene: TRBV7-2
CDR3aa: ASSLNGGGETQY

v_gene: TRBV7-3
CDR3aa: ASSFGDYNEQF